The 23 T cell receptor beta chains listed next were all sequenced from one sample in a study of spatial heterogeneity in lung cancer. Time point denoted: sample taken at primary tumor resection. Frozen PBMC, nontumor lung or tumor provided whole RNA, which was sequenced unsorted. MiXCR, applied by TCRdb to the 5' RACE reads, yields one record per CDR3 protein. The sample has 20,000 to 25,000 distinct CDR3 sequences; 4.6% are singletons. Sequenced material: PBMCs, taken at surgery. The receptors come from a male donor with early-stage non-small cell lung cancer.

This clonotype appeared many times. J is TRBJ2-1 and V is TRBV6-2 or TRBV6-3; 7 bases align to TRBD2. The CDR3 has 17 residues. The V gene's germline CDR1 is MNHEY and CDR2 SVGEGT. With V trimmed by 0 bases and J by 0 bases, 5 bases remained unmatched. The CDR3 loop is CASSYSTSSSSYNEQFF. CDR3 nucleotide sequence: TGTGCCAGCAGTTACTCGACTAGCTCTTCCTCCTACAATGAGCAGTTCTTC.

This clonotype was detected ten times or more. The V and J genes are TRBV5-1 and TRBJ1-1; 7 bases align to TRBD1. This CDR3 is built from 15 residues. V lost 0 bases and J lost 4; bases outside the gene matches: 6. Germline V gives CDR1 SGHRS, CDR2 YFSETQ. The DNA for the CDR3 is TGCGCCAGCAGCTTGGGCCAGGGGGAGAGCACTGAAGCTTTCTTT. Protein: CASSLGQGESTEAFF. Full variable domain (missing parts from reference TRBV5-1 and TRBJ1-1): KAGVTQTPRYLIKTRGQQVTLSCSPISGHRSVSWYQQTPGQGLQFLFEYFSETQRNKGNFPGRFSGRQFSNSRSEMNVSTLELGDSALYLCASSLGQGESTEAFFGQGTRLTVV.

This clonotype was recorded at least ten times. This chain links TRBV11-2 with TRBJ1-1; 8 bases map to TRBD1. The CDR3 is made up of 14 amino acids. Germline CDR1 SGHAT, CDR2 FQNNGV. V dropped 3 bases and J dropped 1; count of bases not matched to a gene: 1. In DNA, the CDR3 is TGTGCCAGCAGCTTGGGACAGGCGAACACTGAAGCTTTCTTT. This translates into CASSLGQANTEAFF.

This clonotype was counted many times. This chain links TRBV7-9 with TRBJ2-5, with unresolved D. Germline values: CDR1 SEHNR, CDR2 FQNEAQ (reference sequence). Trimming removed 4 bases at V and 5 bases at J, with 8 bases between. The CDR3 covers 12 residues. DNA for the CDR3: TGTGCCAGCAGCTCTCGATGGGAGACCCAGTACTTC. It codes for CASSSRWETQYF.

There are many counts of this clonotype. The chain is built from TRBV20-1 and TRBJ2-1; 9 positions match TRBD2. The CDR3 is 14 amino acids. Trimming took 0 bases from V and 6 from J; bases not matched to a gene: 3. Per germline, CDR1 DFQATT and CDR2 SNEGSKA (reference sequence). The CDR3 here is CSARELAGSNEQFF. CDR3 bases: TGCAGTGCTAGAGAACTAGCGGGTTCCAATGAGCAGTTCTTC.

This clonotype was recorded at least ten times. The chain uses TRBV18 and TRBJ1-2; D is unclear. Germline V CDR1 and CDR2: KGHSH, LQKENI. V was pared by 0 bases and J by 4 bases, with 9 bases between. This CDR3 contains 14 residues. This CDR3 is CASSPPAGSYGYTF. DNA for the CDR3: TGTGCCAGCTCACCACCTGCGGGTTCCTATGGCTACACCTTC. Complete variable domain (other parts from reference TRBV18 and TRBJ1-2): NAGVMQNPRHLVRRRGQEARLRCSPMKGHSHVYWYRQLPEEGLKFMVYLQKENIIDESGMPKERFSAEFPKEGPSILRIQQVVRGDSAAYFCASSPPAGSYGYTFGSGTRLTVV.

This clonotype was counted between two and nine times. The chain uses TRBV7-2 and TRBJ1-2; maybe TRBD1 (6 bases). The V gene lost 4 bases and the J gene lost 4 bases, with 13 bases spanning the gap. Germline loops: CDR1 SGHTA, CDR2 FQGNSA. The CDR3 spans 14 residues. The CDR3 is CASSSPTGLYGYTF. In DNA, the CDR3 is TGTGCCAGCAGCTCCCCGACAGGACTCTATGGCTACACCTTC.

This clonotype has a count of ten or more. The chain links TRBV7-3 to TRBJ1-1; D call uncertain. CDR1 is SGHTA, CDR2 FQGTGA, per germline. V lost 6 bases and J 5 bases, leaving 16 bases between the germline ends. The CDR3 contains 14 residues. The CDR3 nucleotides read TGTGCCAGCAGGTTGGGAGCCTTTGGAACTGAAGCTTTCTTT. This gives the protein CASRLGAFGTEAFF.

This clonotype was picked up many times. The gene calls are TRBV29-1 and TRBJ2-3, with D possibly being TRBD1 (5 bases). Trimming stripped 7 bases from V and 10 bases from J, with 15 bases between. The CDR3 contains 11 residues. Germline-derived CDR1 and CDR2 are SQVTM and ANQGSEA. CDR3 residues: CSAIRQSPQYF. In DNA form, the CDR3 reads TGCAGCGCCATACGACAGTCACCGCAGTATTTT.

The chain is built from TRBV4-2 and TRBJ2-7; TRBD1 might be the D (6 bases). Germline CDR1 and CDR2: LGHNA and YNFKEQ. The CDR3 contains 14 residues. V was pared by 0 bases and J by 7 bases, with 13 bases between. CDR3 residues: CASSQDRTVGEQYF. CDR3 DNA: TGTGCCAGCAGCCAAGATCGGACAGTGGGGGAGCAGTACTTC.

This chain links TRBV2 with TRBJ2-4, with TRBD1 identical over 9 bases. The CDR3 contains 16 residues. The V gene's germline CDR1 is SNHLY and CDR2 FYNNEI. The J segment lost 3 bases and the V segment lost 6 bases, leaving 9 bases of the junction unmatched. The CDR3: CASRAGTGIGKNIQYF. The DNA of the CDR3 is TGTGCCAGCAGGGCCGGGACAGGGATCGGCAAAAACATTCAGTACTTC.

This clonotype was seen ten or more times. This chain links TRBV4-2 with TRBJ2-3; D remains ambiguous. CDR3 size: 12 residues. The V gene lost 0 bases and the J gene lost 4 bases, with 2 bases spanning the gap. Per the germline V gene, CDR1 is LGHNA and CDR2 is YNFKEQ. The CDR3 DNA reads TGTGCCAGCAGCCAAGAGTCAGATACGCAGTATTTT. Its protein is CASSQESDTQYF.

The chain carries TRBV6-5 and TRBJ2-1, with 11 nucleotides matching TRBD2. The V gene's germline CDR1 is MNHEY and CDR2 SVGAGI. The CDR3 is 16 amino acids. V gave up 4 bases and J gave up 2 bases; unmatched junction bases: 4. The CDR3 sequence is CASSSLAGVTYNEQFF. The CDR3 nucleotides are TGTGCCAGCAGTTCACTAGCGGGGGTTACCTACAATGAGCAGTTCTTC.

The chain employs TRBV9 and TRBJ2-1, with TRBD2 identical over 7 bases. The V segment lost 0 bases and the J segment 5 bases; nucleotides outside the gene matches: 17. Germline V gene sequence: CDR1 SGDLS, CDR2 YYNGEE. The CDR3 length is 19 residues. The CDR3 sequence: CASSVAGGSAGAGDNEQFF. The CDR3 bases are TGTGCCAGCAGCGTAGCCGGGGGGTCAGCGGGCGCCGGAGACAATGAGCAGTTCTTC.

This clonotype came up a few times. In DNA, the CDR3 is TGCGCCAGCAGCTTGGACGGACAGAGACCCGGGGAGCTGTTTTTT. It specifies CASSLDGQRPGELFF. The chain couples TRBV5-1 to TRBJ2-2, with D possibly matching TRBD1 (6 bases). The CDR3 is 15 amino acids. The V end was cut by 0 bases, the J end by 6 bases, with 12 bases between. Germline-derived CDR1 and CDR2 are SGHRS and YFSETQ.

This clonotype was seen at least ten times. The V gene is TRBV12-3 or TRBV12-4, the J gene TRBJ1-1; D is uncertain. The CDR3 is made up of 13 amino acids. V lost 1 base and J lost 3, with 6 bases in between. CDR3 coding DNA: TGTGCCAGCAGTTTAGTAGGGTACACTGAAGCTTTCTTT. Translating gives CASSLVGYTEAFF.

This clonotype was picked up a small number of times. The chain has TRBV20-1 and TRBJ2-3, with 7 bases lining up with TRBD2. The germline gives CDR1 DFQATT, CDR2 SNEGSKA (reference sequence). This CDR3 region has 15 residues. The trim removed 3 bases at V and 5 bases at J, leaving 11 bases unmatched. The DNA for the CDR3 is TGCAGTGCTAGCCTAGTAGCGGGTGCTGGAGATACGCAGTATTTT. It encodes CSASLVAGAGDTQYF.

This clonotype showed up just a few times. This chain uses TRBV20-1 with TRBJ1-5, with a weak D call TRBD1 (5 bases). Per germline, CDR1 DFQATT and CDR2 SNEGSKA (reference sequence). V gave up 0 bases and J gave up 0 bases, with 18 bases separating them. The CDR3 extends over 18 amino acids. CDR3 sequence: CSARDRRDGSNSNQPQHF. DNA for the CDR3: TGCAGTGCTAGAGATCGCCGGGACGGATCTAATAGCAATCAGCCCCAGCATTTT.

This clonotype was counted at least ten times. CDR3 sequence reads: CSARDLQGARSNQPQHF. As DNA, the CDR3 is TGCAGTGCTAGAGATCTTCAGGGGGCAAGGAGCAATCAGCCCCAGCATTTT. The chain recombines TRBV20-1 with TRBJ1-5; 8 bases are a match to TRBD1. The CDR3 length is 17 residues. CDR1 and CDR2 (germline): DFQATT, SNEGSKA (reference sequence). V gave up 0 bases and J gave up 1 base; unmatched junction bases: 8.

This clonotype was picked up many times. The chain carries TRBV9 and TRBJ2-2; no reliable D call. V lost 4 bases, J lost 1 base, and 2 bases lay in between. This CDR3 spans 12 amino acids. CDR1 SGDLS and CDR2 YYNGEE come from the germline V gene. The CDR3 nucleotides read TGTGCCAGCAGCAAGAACACCGGGGAGCTGTTTTTT. Protein: CASSKNTGELFF.

The sample holds many counts of this clonotype. V is TRBV5-1 and J is TRBJ2-3; TRBD1 matches 7 bases. Germline V gene sequence: CDR1 SGHRS, CDR2 YFSETQ. CDR3 size: 15 residues. Trimming cost V 2 bases and J 5 bases; bases outside gene matches: 8. CDR3 coding DNA: TGCGCCAGCAGCTTCCCTGGCGCAGGGGGAGATACGCAGTATTTT. It yields the protein CASSFPGAGGDTQYF.

In this sample, this clonotype turned up many times. The genes are TRBV5-1 and TRBJ2-2; D possibly corresponds to TRBD2 (5 bases). Looked up from germline, CDR1 is SGHRS and CDR2 is YFSETQ. V dropped 0 bases and J dropped 6 bases, with 15 bases sitting between them. This CDR3 has 16 amino acids. CDR3 loop: CASSLAMGVWPGELFF. CDR3 DNA sequence: TGCGCCAGCAGCTTGGCCATGGGAGTTTGGCCCGGGGAGCTGTTTTTT.

This clonotype was seen repeatedly, ten times or more. This chain uses TRBV18 with TRBJ2-3; D ambiguous. V gave up 3 bases and J gave up 2 bases, with 6 bases separating them. There are 13 residues in the CDR3. Germline CDR1 is KGHSH and CDR2 is LQKENI. The CDR3 coding sequence is TGTGCCAGCTCACCGCCCCCCACAGATACGCAGTATTTT. Its protein product is CASSPPPTDTQYF.